This T cell receptor (beta chain) was identified in a study of blood T cell repertoires in COVID-19. At the level of the study: COVID-19 samples collected from the United States, Italy and Spain covered acute and convalescent phases. The cDNA or gDNA used as material had been derived from T cells, B-cell-depleted T cells, or PBMCs.

Per the study methods: How many nucleated cells were present was estimated from reference gene primer amplification. Sequencing was performed with immunoSEQ multiplex PCR; in TCRdb, only in-frame clones are kept and a portion is missing. V, J and clone size were drawn from that table, and D and trimming were deduced from the DNA. The profile shows about 230,000 clones, roughly 83% of them singletons. In germline, CDR1 is SGHNT, CDR2 YYREEE (reference sequence). V was pared by 7 bases and J by 1 base, with 10 bases of the junction left unmatched. There are 17 residues in the CDR3. The origin of this receptor is a woman aged 70-85 years with active or convalescent COVID-19. The chain recombines TRBV5-4 with TRBJ2-1; 11 nucleotides align to TRBD2. The sample consisted of peripheral blood. CDR3 DNA: TGTGCCAGCTTTAGCGGGGGGGGCGGAAGTTCCTACAATGAGCAGTTCTTC. This gives the protein CASFSGGGGSSYNEQFF. Full variable domain (remainder filled in from reference TRBV5-4 and TRBJ2-1): ETGVTQSPTHLIKTRGQQVTLRCSSQSGHNTVSWYQQALGQGPQFIFQYYREEENGRGNFPPRFSGLQFPNYSSELNVNALELDDSALYLCASFSGGGGSSYNEQFFGPGTRLTVL.